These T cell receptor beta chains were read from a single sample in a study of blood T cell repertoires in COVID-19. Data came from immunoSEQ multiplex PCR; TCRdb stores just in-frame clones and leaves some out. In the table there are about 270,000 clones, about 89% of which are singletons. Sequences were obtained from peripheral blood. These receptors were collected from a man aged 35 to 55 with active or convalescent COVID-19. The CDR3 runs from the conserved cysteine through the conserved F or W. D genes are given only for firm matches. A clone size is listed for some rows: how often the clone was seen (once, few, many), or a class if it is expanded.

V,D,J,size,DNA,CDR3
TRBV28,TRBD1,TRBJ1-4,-,TGTGCCAGCAGTTTTGGCGGGACAGGGGAAGTAAAACTGTTTTTT,CASSFGGTGEVKLFF
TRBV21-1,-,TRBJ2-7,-,TGTGCCAGCAGCAAAAATGGTTGGGGAGCGGGATTCTCCTACGAGCAGTACTTC,CASSKNGWGAGFSYEQYF
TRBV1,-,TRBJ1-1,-,TGCACCAGCAGCCACAACAGTGAGAACACTGAAGCTTTCTTT,CTSSHNSENTEAFF
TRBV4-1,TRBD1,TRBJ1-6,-,TGCGCCAGCAGCCAAGGCGACAGGGAAACCCTCCACTTT,CASSQGDRETLHF
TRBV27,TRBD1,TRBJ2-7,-,TGTGCCAGCAGCCCCGACAGGGCCTACTACGAGCAGTACTTC,CASSPDRAYYEQYF
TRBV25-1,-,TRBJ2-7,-,TGTGCCAGCAGTGTTGGGCGGGGCTACGAGCAGTACTTC,CASSVGRGYEQYF
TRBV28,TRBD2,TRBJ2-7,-,TGTGCCAGCAGTATAGCGGGAATTCTCTACGAGCAGTACTTC,CASSIAGILYEQYF
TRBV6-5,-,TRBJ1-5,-,TGTGCCAGCAGCGTCTCAACAGTCAGCAATCAGCCCCAGCATTTT,CASSVSTVSNQPQHF
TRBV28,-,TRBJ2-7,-,TGTGCCAGCAGTATACCAGGGGTCTCCTACGAGCAGTACTTC,CASSIPGVSYEQYF
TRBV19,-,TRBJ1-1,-,TGTGCCAGTAGTATAAGCGGGGCGAACACTGAAGCTTTCTTT,CASSISGANTEAFF
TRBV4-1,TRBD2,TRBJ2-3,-,TGCGCCAGCAGCCCCATCGGGCGGGGGGCGGGAACAGATACGCAGTATTTT,CASSPIGRGAGTDTQYF
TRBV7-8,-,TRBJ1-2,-,TGTGCCAGCAGCCCCCGGGGGGGCCAAAACTATGGCTACACCTTC,CASSPRGGQNYGYTF
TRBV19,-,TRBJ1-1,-,TGTGCCAGTAGTTTTTGGACGGGAAACACTGAAGCTTTCTTT,CASSFWTGNTEAFF
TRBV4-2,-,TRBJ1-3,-,TGTGCCAGCAGCCAAGGAAGGGGAACTGGAAACACCATATATTTT,CASSQGRGTGNTIYF
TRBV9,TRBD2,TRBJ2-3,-,TGTGCCAGCAGCGTAGGCGGGAGAGACCCAGATACGCAGTATTTT,CASSVGGRDPDTQYF
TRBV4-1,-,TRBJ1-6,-,TGCGCCAGCAGCCAGCCCTTGGGGTTGGGGCTGTATAATTCACCCCTCCACTTT,CASSQPLGLGLYNSPLHF
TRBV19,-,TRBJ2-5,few,TGTGCCAGTAGTCCAACCGGAGGGGGCGCCGGAAAGACCCAGTACTTC,CASSPTGGGAGKTQYF
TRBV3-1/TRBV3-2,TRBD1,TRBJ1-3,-,TGTGCCAGCAGCCAAGGGACAGGGGGGAGCTCTGGAAACACCATATATTTT,CASSQGTGGSSGNTIYF
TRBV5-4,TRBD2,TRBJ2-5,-,TGTGCCAGCAGCGTCGGGGGGGGTGTCGAGGAGACCCAGTACTTC,CASSVGGGVEETQYF
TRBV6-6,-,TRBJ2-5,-,TGTGCCAGCAGTTACTCGTGGGAGACGTCGGGAGAGACCCAGTACTTC,CASSYSWETSGETQYF
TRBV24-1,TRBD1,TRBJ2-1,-,TGTGCCACCAGTGGTCCCGGGGACAGAGGGTACAATGAGCAGTTCTTC,CATSGPGDRGYNEQFF
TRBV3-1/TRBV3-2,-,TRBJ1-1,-,TGTGCCAGCAGCCATACCACGGGTGGCACTGAAGCTTTCTTT,CASSHTTGGTEAFF
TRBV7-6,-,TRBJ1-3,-,TGTGCCAGCAGCCAATCGGGGGGAGGAAACACCATATATTTT,CASSQSGGGNTIYF
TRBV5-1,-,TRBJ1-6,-,TGCGCCAGCAGCCCCACGGGGGGCCTTATTTCACCCCTCCACTTT,CASSPTGGLISPLHF
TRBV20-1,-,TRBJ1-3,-,TGCAGTGCTAGTCGTTTGGCTTTCTCTGGAAACACCATATATTTT,CSASRLAFSGNTIYF
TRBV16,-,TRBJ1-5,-,TGTGCCAGCAGCCAGACGGGTAGCAATCAGCCCCAGCATTTT,CASSQTGSNQPQHF
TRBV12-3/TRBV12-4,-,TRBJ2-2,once,TGTGCCAGCCAATTGGCAGGGACCGGGGAGCTGTTTTTT,CASQLAGTGELFF
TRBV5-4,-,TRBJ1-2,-,TGTGCTCATTCTACCGGGGGTGCTAACTATGGCTACACCTTC,CAHSTGGANYGYTF
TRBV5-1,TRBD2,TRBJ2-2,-,TGCGCCAGCAGCTTTACCGGGACTAGCGTTACCGGGGAGCTGTTTTTT,CASSFTGTSVTGELFF
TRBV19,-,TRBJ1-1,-,TGTGCCAGTAGTACCTCCCCCGGGGCCGGGAGAGTTGGCGCTTTCTTT,CASSTSPGAGRVGAFF
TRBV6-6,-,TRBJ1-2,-,TGTGCCAGCGAGGGAGGCTATGGCTACACCTTC,CASEGGYGYTF
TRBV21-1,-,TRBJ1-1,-,TGTGCCAGCAGCCCTGCTAGGAGGGGCGAGAACACTGAAGCTTTCTTT,CASSPARRGENTEAFF
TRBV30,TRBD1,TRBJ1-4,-,TGTGCCTGGGCGACAGGGCTTAATGAAAAACTGTTTTTT,CAWATGLNEKLFF
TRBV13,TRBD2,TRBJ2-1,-,TGTGCCAGCAGCTCGACCGGGACTAGAGATTACAATGAGCAGTTCTTC,CASSSTGTRDYNEQFF
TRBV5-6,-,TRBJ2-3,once,TGTGCCAGCAGCTTTTGGGGGGGGCCCTCAGATACGCAGTATTTT,CASSFWGGPSDTQYF
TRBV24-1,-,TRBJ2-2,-,TGTGCCACCAGTGATACATCCGGAGGCCTCACCGGGGAGCTGTTTTTT,CATSDTSGGLTGELFF
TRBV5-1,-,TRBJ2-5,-,TGCGCCAGCAGCTTGGATAACCAAGAGACCCAGTACTTC,CASSLDNQETQYF
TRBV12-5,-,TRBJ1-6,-,TGTGCTAGTGGTTTGGAGACAGGAGGTTCACCCCTCCACTTT,CASGLETGGSPLHF
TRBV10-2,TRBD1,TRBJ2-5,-,TGCGCCAGCTCCGGGACAGGGGGCGGCGAGACCCAGTACTTC,CASSGTGGGETQYF
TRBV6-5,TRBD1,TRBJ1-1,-,TGTGCCAGCAGTTACTCTGGGACAGCAGTGAACACTGAAGCTTTCTTT,CASSYSGTAVNTEAFF
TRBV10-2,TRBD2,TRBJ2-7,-,TGCGCCAGCAGTCCTTCCGGGACTAAGGGAGGCGAGCAGTACTTC,CASSPSGTKGGEQYF
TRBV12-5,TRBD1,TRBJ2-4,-,TGTGCTAGTGGTTCTTACCGGGACAGGGGAAACATTCAGTACTTC,CASGSYRDRGNIQYF
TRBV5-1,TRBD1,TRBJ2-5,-,TGCGCCAGCAGCTTAGCAGGGGGTGTTGGTGAGACCCAGTACTTC,CASSLAGGVGETQYF